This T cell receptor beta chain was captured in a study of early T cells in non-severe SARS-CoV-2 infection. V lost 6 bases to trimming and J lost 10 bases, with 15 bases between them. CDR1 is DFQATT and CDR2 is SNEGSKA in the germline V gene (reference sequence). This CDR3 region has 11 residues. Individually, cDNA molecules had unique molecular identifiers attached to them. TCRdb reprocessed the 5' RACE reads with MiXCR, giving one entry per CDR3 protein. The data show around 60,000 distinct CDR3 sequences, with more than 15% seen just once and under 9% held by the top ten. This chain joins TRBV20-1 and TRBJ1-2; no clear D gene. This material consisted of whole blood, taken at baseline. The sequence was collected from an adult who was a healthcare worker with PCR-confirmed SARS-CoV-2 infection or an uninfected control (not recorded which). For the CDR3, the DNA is TGCAGTGCCAAATCACGGGCCTACTACACCTTC. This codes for CSAKSRAYYTF.